One sample yielded the 20 T cell receptor beta chains listed below, sequenced in a study of blood T cell repertoires in COVID-19. Data came from immunoSEQ multiplex PCR; TCRdb stores just in-frame clones and leaves some out. This sample has over 55,000 clones, with 85% to 90% found just once. Sample: peripheral blood. The receptors come from a human donor with active COVID-19. The donor label of this sample is uncertain.

The genes are TRBV27 and TRBJ2-7, with D hard to call. Deletions cut 5 bases from V and 2 bases from J, with 13 bases between. Germline V gene data show CDR1 as MNHEY and CDR2 as SMNVEV (reference sequence). The CDR3 extends over 14 amino acids. CDR3 bases: TGTGCCAGCAGTCCGAAAGAGACTGCCTACGAGCAGTACTTC. This encodes CASSPKETAYEQYF.

The V gene is TRBV24-1, the J gene TRBJ2-3; 12 positions match TRBD1. Germline V gives CDR1 KGHDR, CDR2 SFDVKD. With 4 bases clipped from V and 4 bases from J, the junction kept 5 bases outside the gene matches. The CDR3 extends over 16 amino acids. For the CDR3, the DNA is TGTGCCACCAGTGAGGGGACAGGGGGCTTTTCAGATACGCAGTATTTT. Translated, it gives CATSEGTGGFSDTQYF.

This chain uses TRBV28 with TRBJ2-7; D perhaps matches TRBD1 (6 bases). The CDR3 spans 13 residues. V lost 5 bases and J lost 3, with 11 bases in between. Looked up from germline, CDR1 is MDHEN and CDR2 is SYDVKM. CDR3 sequence (DNA): TGTGCCAGCAGTCCCCGGACAGACTACGAGCAGTACTTC. This translates into CASSPRTDYEQYF.

This chain links TRBV5-4 with TRBJ2-5; weak D call: TRBD1 (6 bases). This CDR3 region has 14 residues. CDR1 is SGHNT, CDR2 YYREEE, per germline (reference sequence). V dropped 0 bases and J dropped 1 base, with 7 bases sitting between them. The DNA for the CDR3 is TGTGCCAGCAGCTTGGTAGGGGGCCAAGAGACCCAGTACTTC. Translated, it gives CASSLVGGQETQYF. The entire variable domain, with the rest obtained from reference TRBV5-4 and TRBJ2-5, is as follows: ETGVTQSPTHLIKTRGQQVTLRCSSQSGHNTVSWYQQALGQGPQFIFQYYREEENGRGNFPPRFSGLQFPNYSSELNVNALELDDSALYLCASSLVGGQETQYFGPGTRLLVL.

This clone occurred once. The chain employs TRBV2 and TRBJ1-1; a possible D gene is TRBD1 (5 bases). The CDR3 extends over 13 amino acids. The ends were cut back, 4 bases at V and 4 bases at J, with 10 bases in the middle. The germline CDR1 and CDR2 sequences are SNHLY and FYNNEI. The chain's CDR3 is CASSGPGGTEAFF. The CDR3 DNA is TGTGCCAGCAGTGGTCCCGGGGGCACTGAAGCTTTCTTT.

This clone was recorded only once. CDR3 bases: TGTGCCACCAGCCAGGACAGGGTATCTGGAAACACCATATATTTT. Protein product: CATSQDRVSGNTIYF. This chain joins TRBV15 and TRBJ1-3; TRBD1 matches at 8 bases. The V gene end was trimmed by 5 bases and the J gene end by 1 base; junction bases not matched to a gene: 4. This CDR3 has 15 amino acids. Germline loops: CDR1 LNHNV, CDR2 YYDKDF (reference sequence).

The rearrangement joins TRBV6-2 or TRBV6-3 to TRBJ1-2, with unresolved D. The CDR3 contains 13 residues. V lost 2 bases and J lost 7, with 11 bases in between. Germline V gene data show CDR1 as MNHEY and CDR2 as SVGEGT. DNA of the CDR3: TGTGCCAGCAGTTACATGGGAGGACGTGGCTACACCTTC. This codes for CASSYMGGRGYTF.

This chain connects TRBV19 to TRBJ2-1, with D unclear. V was trimmed by 2 bases and J by 1 base, leaving 9 bases between them. Germline loops: CDR1 LNHDA, CDR2 SQIVND (reference sequence). CDR3 length: 15 residues. As DNA, the CDR3 is TGTGCCAGTAGTATATTCGGTGAGTCCTACAATGAGCAGTTCTTC. Translated, it gives CASSIFGESYNEQFF.

The V gene is TRBV27, the J gene TRBJ1-5, with 8 bases fitting TRBD1. The CDR3 consists of 17 residues. The V segment lost 6 bases and the J segment 3 bases; nucleotides outside the gene matches: 13. Germline V gene data show CDR1 as MNHEY and CDR2 as SMNVEV (reference sequence). As DNA, the CDR3 is TGTGCCAGCAGCCCCTTGTCAGGGGGCACTTTCAATCAGCCCCAGCATTTT. It codes for CASSPLSGGTFNQPQHF.

The chain employs TRBV2 and TRBJ1-1; D call uncertain. The CDR3 runs 13 residues. V was cut by 10 bases and J by 1 base, with 13 bases left in between. Germline assignment: CDR1 SNHLY and CDR2 FYNNEI. The CDR3 spells CATQMEQNTEAFF. CDR3 in DNA: TGTGCCACCCAAATGGAGCAGAACACTGAAGCTTTCTTT.

This clone was detected a few times. In DNA form, the CDR3 reads TGTGCCAGCAGCCAAGGAGGGAAGAATCAGCCCCAGCATTTT. Residues: CASSQGGKNQPQHF. This chain connects TRBV3-1 (or the pseudogene TRBV3-2) to TRBJ1-5; D not resolved. V was pared by 1 base and J by 4 bases, with 8 bases between. This CDR3 has 14 amino acids. Germline loops: CDR1 LGHDT, CDR2 YNNKEL (reference sequence).

The rearrangement links TRBV6-6 to TRBJ1-2; no clear D gene. This CDR3 has 16 residues. Trimming left V 6 bases short and J 8 bases short, with 25 bases between. Germline CDR1 MNHNY, CDR2 SVGAGI (reference sequence). CDR3 in amino acids: CASSERSSLESSGYTF. The CDR3 DNA sequence: TGTGCCAGCAGCGAACGTAGCTCCCTTGAATCGAGCGGCTACACCTTC.

CDR3 amino acids: CASSDLLLSGNTIYF. The CDR3 DNA follows: TGTGCCAGCAGTGACCTACTGCTCTCTGGAAACACCATATATTTT. The J gene is TRBJ1-3, the V gene TRBV6-1; D is unresolved. V was clipped by 3 bases and J by 0 bases, with 9 bases between them. CDR1 is MNHNS and CDR2 is SASEGT in the germline V gene. The CDR3 extends over 15 amino acids.

This chain connects TRBV19 to TRBJ2-7, with 7 bases aligning to TRBD1. The CDR3 has 16 residues. J gave up 3 bases and V 4 bases, and 12 bases lay outside the gene matches. Germline CDR1 and CDR2: LNHDA and SQIVND (reference sequence). CDR3 in DNA: TGTGCCAGTAGTACCAGACAGGGACGTATGAGCTACGAGCAGTACTTC. It is translated as CASSTRQGRMSYEQYF. Supplemented by reference TRBV19 and TRBJ2-7, the full variable domain reads DGGITQSPKYLFRKEGQNVTLSCEQNLNHDAMYWYRQDPGQGLRLIYYSQIVNDFQKGDIAEGYSVSREKKESFPLTVTSAQKNPTAFYLCASSTRQGRMSYEQYFGPGTRLTVT.

This clone is a singleton in its sample. The chain has TRBV19 and TRBJ2-2; 7 bases fit TRBD1. Trimming at V came to 5 bases and at J to 1 base, leaving 1 base not matched to a gene. Germline CDR1 LNHDA, CDR2 SQIVND (reference sequence). This CDR3 is built from 14 residues. The CDR3 nucleotides read TGTGCCAGTAGTCGACAGGGGAACACCGGGGAGCTGTTTTTT. This codes for CASSRQGNTGELFF.

The chain uses TRBV5-1 and TRBJ2-5; tentative D call: TRBD2 (6 bases). The V gene lost 2 bases and the J gene lost 0 bases, with 11 bases spanning the gap. CDR3 size: 15 residues. The germline CDR1 and CDR2 sequences are SGHRS and YFSETQ. This CDR3 is CASSFTSRNQETQYF. DNA for the CDR3: TGCGCCAGCAGCTTTACTAGCAGAAACCAAGAGACCCAGTACTTC. Complete variable domain (other parts from reference TRBV5-1 and TRBJ2-5): KAGVTQTPRYLIKTRGQQVTLSCSPISGHRSVSWYQQTPGQGLQFLFEYFSETQRNKGNFPGRFSGRQFSNSRSEMNVSTLELGDSALYLCASSFTSRNQETQYFGPGTRLLVL.

The rearrangement links TRBV5-1 to TRBJ1-6; perhaps TRBD1 as D (6 bases). V was shortened by 4 bases and J by 10 bases, with 18 bases between the two germline ends. The CDR3 extends over 15 amino acids. Per the germline V gene, CDR1 is SGHRS and CDR2 is YFSETQ. DNA of the CDR3: TGCGCCAGCAGCGCCGAGGGGGATTTTAGGTCACCCCTCCACTTT. It codes for CASSAEGDFRSPLHF.

The V gene is TRBV11-2, the J gene TRBJ1-1; D perhaps matches TRBD1 (5 bases). The length of the CDR3 is 15 residues. The germline V gene has CDR1 SGHAT and CDR2 FQNNGV. V lost 5 bases and J 2 bases, leaving 15 bases between the germline ends. CDR3 sequence: CASSPLGGLNTEAFF. The CDR3 region has the DNA TGTGCCAGCAGCCCGTTGGGGGGGTTAAACACTGAAGCTTTCTTT.

The J gene is TRBJ2-7, the V gene TRBV4-1, with D maybe TRBD1 (6 bases). Germline V gene sequence: CDR1 MGHRA, CDR2 YSYEKL. The V and J ends lost 2 bases and 2 bases respectively, with 10 bases between them. This CDR3 contains 14 residues. CDR3 sequence reads: CASSQNRETYEQYF. CDR3 in DNA: TGCGCCAGCAGCCAAAACAGGGAAACCTACGAGCAGTACTTC.

This chain links TRBV4-1 with TRBJ2-5, with 11 bases fitting TRBD2. V shed 6 bases and J 5 bases; nucleotides not matched to a gene: 8. Germline V gene sequence: CDR1 MGHRA, CDR2 YSYEKL. This CDR3 has 15 residues. CDR3 in DNA: TGCGCCAGCAGACGACTAGCGGGGACCTTGGAGACCCAGTACTTC. It specifies CASRRLAGTLETQYF.